These 17 T cell receptor beta chains were all obtained from the same sample, sequenced in a study of blood T cell repertoires in COVID-19. Profiled with immunoSEQ multiplex PCR; TCRdb holds only in-frame clones, not every one. The table lists 350,000 to 500,000 clones, approximately 90% of them singletons, with about 1.5% in the top ten. Specimen: PBMCs or T cells enriched from blood (not recorded which). The receptors originated from a young woman who had been exposed to COVID-19.

The J gene is TRBJ1-4, the V gene TRBV7-9; D is possibly TRBD1 (6 bases). This CDR3 is 15 amino acids long. Trimming removed 5 bases at V and 3 bases at J, with 13 bases between. In germline, CDR1 is SEHNR, CDR2 FQNEAQ (reference sequence). The CDR3 DNA reads TGTGCCAGCAGCCCAGACGGGGGGCCTAATGAAAAACTGTTTTTT. This gives the protein CASSPDGGPNEKLFF.

As regards this clone: Other DNA sequences within the sample encode an identical CDR3. The gene calls are TRBV6-5 and TRBJ2-5; no firm D call. The germline V gene encodes CDR1 MNHEY and CDR2 SVGAGI. V lost 0 bases and J 5 bases, leaving 7 bases between the germline ends. The CDR3 spans 13 residues. CDR3 in amino acids: CASSYSRWETQYF. The CDR3 nucleotides are TGTGCCAGCAGTTACTCGAGGTGGGAGACCCAGTACTTC.

The DNA for the CDR3 is TGTGCCAGCAGTGTCCTCTATACCCTGTCCGGACAGGGAGGGTATGAGCAGTTCTTC. Translation gives CASSVLYTLSGQGGYEQFF. The chain recombines TRBV9 with TRBJ2-1; D perhaps matches TRBD1 (8 bases). The V end lost 5 bases, the J end lost 8 bases, and 32 bases lay between the germline ends. CDR1 and CDR2 from the germline V gene are SGDLS and YYNGEE. This CDR3 contains 19 residues.

This clone is a singleton in its sample. The chain joins TRBV6-5 to TRBJ1-1; 10 nucleotides agree with TRBD1. This CDR3 spans 15 amino acids. Unmatched junction bases numbered 5, after V lost 0 bases and J lost 7 bases. In germline, CDR1 is MNHEY, CDR2 SVGAGI. The CDR3, as DNA: TGTGCCAGCAGTTACTCGAGGACAGGGGGGCTTGAAGCTTTCTTT. It translates to CASSYSRTGGLEAFF.

This sequence joins TRBV5-1 and TRBJ2-7, with 7 nucleotides matching TRBD1. Trimming removed 4 bases from V and 1 base from J; junction bases left unmatched: 8. Germline V gene lookup returns CDR1 SGHRS and CDR2 YFSETQ. CDR3 length: 15 amino acids. Written as DNA, the CDR3 is TGCGCCAGCAGCCACGGGACAGAAACTTCCTACGAGCAGTACTTC. Its translation: CASSHGTETSYEQYF.

J is TRBJ2-2 and V is TRBV10-1; 7 bases are shared with TRBD1. The CDR3 covers 15 residues. Trimming cost V 3 bases and J 1 base; bases outside gene matches: 2. The V gene's germline CDR1 is WNHNN and CDR2 SYGVQD (reference sequence). The DNA of the CDR3 is TGCGCCAGCAGTGAACGGACAGGGAACACCGGGGAGCTGTTTTTT. This gives the protein CASSERTGNTGELFF.

The chain recombines TRBV15 with TRBJ2-7, with 7 bases that match TRBD2. The CDR3 runs 11 residues. The junction had 5 bases not matched to a gene; V was cut back by 8 bases and J by 7 bases. From germline, CDR1 is LNHNV and CDR2 YYDKDF (reference sequence). The DNA for the CDR3 is TGTGCCACCGGTGTCGGGAGGGAGCAGTACTTC. It encodes CATGVGREQYF.

This chain links TRBV19 with TRBJ1-2, with 7 positions matching TRBD1. Germline trimming cut 3 bases from V and 3 bases from J; bases unmatched to any gene: 10. The CDR3 has 16 amino acids. Germline loops: CDR1 LNHDA, CDR2 SQIVND (reference sequence). The CDR3 is CASSMADRVSDYGYTF. The DNA for the CDR3 is TGTGCCAGTAGTATGGCCGACAGGGTATCCGACTATGGCTACACCTTC.

This chain links TRBV27 with TRBJ2-1; 13 positions match TRBD2. V lost 3 bases to trimming and J lost 7 bases; unmatched junction nucleotides: 9. Germline V CDR1 and CDR2: MNHEY, SMNVEV (reference sequence). CDR3 length equals 17 residues. The CDR3 reads CASSFGTSGRVENEQFF. CDR3 in DNA: TGTGCCAGCAGTTTCGGTACTAGCGGGAGGGTTGAAAATGAGCAGTTCTTC.

The rearrangement uses TRBV19 and TRBJ2-6, with D possibly matching TRBD2 (6 bases). Germline V gene sequence: CDR1 LNHDA, CDR2 SQIVND (reference sequence). The CDR3 length is 15 residues. The V end was cut by 5 bases, the J end by 6 bases, with 14 bases between. This CDR3 is CASSVIGTEANVLTF. DNA for the CDR3: TGTGCCAGTAGTGTTATAGGGACTGAGGCCAACGTCCTGACTTTC.

V and J are TRBV14 and TRBJ2-1; 14 nucleotides agree with TRBD2. Germline CDR1 reads SGHDN; CDR2 reads FVKESK. Trimming cost V 5 bases and J 6 bases; bases outside gene matches: 6. The length of the CDR3 is 16 residues. CDR3 DNA: TGTGCCAGCAGCTCTCGACTAGCGGGAGGGGGCAATGAGCAGTTCTTC. This translates into CASSSRLAGGGNEQFF.

The rearrangement links TRBV19 to TRBJ2-3, with TRBD2 matching 11 bases. This CDR3 comprises 14 residues. Trimming took 6 bases from V and 4 from J; bases not matched to a gene: 3. Per the germline V gene, CDR1 is LNHDA and CDR2 is SQIVND (reference sequence). For the CDR3, the DNA is TGTGCCAGTAGCCAGGGACTAGCGGCAGATACGCAGTATTTT. Amino acids: CASSQGLAADTQYF.

The sample holds one count of this clone. The rearrangement joins TRBV6-5 to TRBJ2-7; 14 positions agree with TRBD2. The CDR3 is made up of 15 amino acids. J gave up 5 bases and V 8 bases, and 8 bases lay outside the gene matches. CDR1 and CDR2 (germline): MNHEY, SVGAGI. DNA for the CDR3: TGTGCCAGCCACCGACTAGCGGGAGGGAAGGACGAGCAGTACTTC. Amino acids: CASHRLAGGKDEQYF.

The genes are TRBV7-8 and TRBJ1-2; D is possibly TRBD1 (6 bases). Trimming pared 5 bases from V and 4 bases from J, leaving 20 bases between. The CDR3 loop spans 16 amino acids. The germline CDR1 and CDR2 sequences are SGHVS and FQNEAQ. Here the CDR3 DNA reads TGTGCCAGCAGCCCTACTACAGGGAGGGGTTCCTATGGCTACACCTTC. Encoded protein: CASSPTTGRGSYGYTF. The whole variable domain, remainder taken from reference TRBV7-8 and TRBJ1-2, is GAGVSQSPRYKVAKRGQDVALRCDPISGHVSLFWYQQALGQGPEFLTYFQNEAQLDKSGLPSDRFFAERPEGSVSTLKIQRTQQEDSAVYLCASSPTTGRGSYGYTFGSGTRLTVV.

The chain joins TRBV27 to TRBJ2-1; D may be TRBD2 (6 bases). Germline CDR1 MNHEY, CDR2 SMNVEV (reference sequence). The V end was cut by 3 bases, the J end by 7 bases, with 16 bases between. The CDR3 spans 15 residues. CDR3 sequence: CASSFRGRGGNEQFF. In nucleotides, the CDR3 is TGTGCCAGCAGTTTTCGTGGGCGGGGTGGGAATGAGCAGTTCTTC.

J is TRBJ2-1 and V is TRBV5-1; the match to TRBD2 covers 13 bases. The junction had 4 bases not matched to a gene; V was cut back by 4 bases and J by 6 bases. The CDR3 totals 15 residues. The germline V gene encodes CDR1 SGHRS and CDR2 YFSETQ. The CDR3 spells CASSAWTSGSNEQFF. CDR3 nucleotides: TGCGCCAGCAGCGCGTGGACTAGCGGGAGCAATGAGCAGTTCTTC.

J is TRBJ1-1 and V is TRBV5-1; D not certain. The CDR3 is made up of 14 amino acids. Trimming pared 0 bases from V and 1 base from J, leaving 7 bases between. Germline values: CDR1 SGHRS, CDR2 YFSETQ. The DNA of the CDR3 is TGCGCCAGCAGCTTGGATTCCTCGAACACTGAAGCTTTCTTT. Its translation: CASSLDSSNTEAFF.